Shown below are 10 T cell receptor beta chains from a single sample sequenced in a study of CD8+ T cells in alopecia areata. Stated treatment: oral pan-JAK inhibitor, 5-10 mg twice daily. RNA extraction and reverse transcription yielded cDNA as sequencing template. The assay was immunoSEQ multiplex PCR, and TCRdb's table has in-frame clones only and misses some. The sample lists 140,000 to 150,000 clones, about 59% occurring once. Sequences were derived from CD8+ T cells sorted from blood, sampled at week 4, from a patient treated with tofacitinib. All receptors come from a human donor with alopecia areata.

This clone was observed a few times. The chain uses TRBV4-1 and TRBJ1-5; D gene uncertain. The germline V gene encodes CDR1 MGHRA and CDR2 YSYEKL. This CDR3 comprises 13 residues. Trimming stripped 0 bases from V and 7 bases from J, with 7 bases between. CDR3 residues: CASSQDQEQPQHF. The CDR3 nucleotides read TGCGCCAGCAGCCAAGATCAGGAACAGCCCCAGCATTTT.

The chain uses TRBV29-1 and TRBJ2-3; D might be TRBD2 (6 bases). The CDR3 has 13 residues. Germline CDR1 SQVTM, CDR2 ANQGSEA. V was trimmed by 4 bases and J by 4 bases, leaving 12 bases between them. The CDR3 reads CSVVGGSADTQYF. The CDR3 bases are TGCAGCGTTGTGGGGGGATCGGCAGATACGCAGTATTTT.

V is TRBV13 and J is TRBJ1-1, with TRBD1 matching 9 bases. The CDR3 extends over 16 amino acids. V dropped 2 bases and J dropped 0; count of bases not matched to a gene: 4. Germline CDR1 and CDR2: PRHDT and FYEKMQ (reference sequence). The DNA for the CDR3 is TGTGCCAGCAGCTTACCGGGACAGGGCCTGAACACTGAAGCTTTCTTT. Its protein product is CASSLPGQGLNTEAFF. The full variable domain, rest sourced from reference TRBV13 and TRBJ1-1, is AAGVIQSPRHLIKEKRETATLKCYPIPRHDTVYWYQQGPGQDPQFLISFYEKMQSDKGSIPDRFSAQQFSDYHSELNMSSLELGDSALYFCASSLPGQGLNTEAFFGQGTRLTVV.

There are a few counts of this clone. The V call is TRBV6-5, the J call TRBJ2-7, with a weak D call TRBD2 (6 bases). From germline, CDR1 is MNHEY and CDR2 SVGAGI. This CDR3 has 15 amino acids. V lost 3 bases and J 3 bases, leaving 15 bases between the germline ends. The CDR3 nucleotides are TGTGCCAGCAGTTATAGTCAGGAGGGCTTCTACGAGCAGTACTTC. Its translation is CASSYSQEGFYEQYF.

The J gene is TRBJ1-2, the V gene TRBV30; no definite D call. This CDR3 has 15 amino acids. Germline CDR1 reads GTSNPN; CDR2 reads SVGIG (reference sequence). V gave up 0 bases and J gave up 3 bases, with 14 bases separating them. The CDR3 coding sequence is TGTGCCTGGAGTGTACTAACCGAGGCGGACTATGGCTACACCTTC. This translates into CAWSVLTEADYGYTF.

This clone was detected only a few times. V and J are TRBV7-9 and TRBJ2-1; TRBD2 is a possible D gene (6 bases). The CDR3 contains 15 residues. Trimming took 5 bases from V and 4 from J, leaving 15 bases between them. Germline-derived CDR1 and CDR2 are SEHNR and FQNEAQ (reference sequence). CDR3 loop: CASSIGGADYNEQFF. In DNA, the CDR3 is TGTGCCAGCAGCATCGGGGGAGCGGATTACAATGAGCAGTTCTTC.

This clone has just a few counts. The genes are TRBV30 and TRBJ1-5; D remains ambiguous. Trimming cost V 6 bases and J 8 bases, with 14 bases left between them. This CDR3 is built from 12 residues. The germline gives CDR1 GTSNPN, CDR2 SVGIG (reference sequence). CDR3 region: CACGEVSEPQHF. The CDR3, as DNA: TGTGCCTGCGGAGAGGTTAGCGAGCCCCAGCATTTT.

The chain has TRBV11-2 and TRBJ2-3; 7 nucleotides agree with TRBD1. V lost 2 bases and J lost 6; bases outside the gene matches: 8. CDR1 SGHAT and CDR2 FQNNGV come from the germline V gene. This CDR3 region has 15 residues. The CDR3 DNA sequence: TGTGCCAGCAGCTTAAGAGGACAGGCAGGCGATACGCAGTATTTT. Residues: CASSLRGQAGDTQYF.

This clone was observed a few times. The V call is TRBV11-2, the J call TRBJ2-3; D is unresolved. V shed 4 bases and J shed 6 bases, with 5 bases lying between them. The V gene's germline CDR1 is SGHAT and CDR2 FQNNGV. The CDR3 is 11 amino acids. CDR3 amino acids: CASSYVDTQYF. The CDR3, as DNA: TGTGCCAGCAGCTACGTGGATACGCAGTATTTT.

The chain combines TRBV13 with TRBJ1-2; the D gene is possibly TRBD1 (6 bases). Trimming took off 1 base at V and 3 bases at J, with 9 bases between the two ends. The CDR3 has 14 amino acids. The V gene's germline CDR1 is PRHDT and CDR2 FYEKMQ (reference sequence). The CDR3 DNA reads TGTGCCAGCAGCTTAGACAGGGATTACTATGGCTACACCTTC. This translates into CASSLDRDYYGYTF.